This entry features one T cell receptor beta chain sequence. The antigen is undetermined. This record belongs to a study of cytomegalovirus exposure and HLA in healthy donors. Study findings and constraints: Later genetic work tied a missense DCLRE1C variant to beta-chain V and J trimming. Some V segments, including TRBV6-2 and TRBV6-3, were excluded as indistinguishable. Most sequenced TCRs were rare (though some public TCRs occurred in many donors).

The PCR had 60 Vbeta and 13 Jbeta primers. Profiled with immunoSEQ multiplex PCR; TCRdb holds only in-frame clones, not every one. The sample consists of under 250,000 clones, roughly 80% of them appearing once. The CDR3 consists of 15 residues. V shed 6 bases, J shed 3 bases, and the junction held 4 bases outside the gene matches. The germline CDR1 and CDR2 sequences are MNHNY and SVGAGI (reference sequence). V is TRBV6-6 and J is TRBJ2-2; 10 bases align to TRBD2. This TCR derives from a male donor in good health and CMV-seronegative. The sample consisted of PBMCs. CDR3 sequence: CASSQAGGYTGELFF. CDR3 sequence (DNA): TGTGCCAGCAGCCAAGCGGGAGGGTACACCGGGGAGCTGTTTTTT.